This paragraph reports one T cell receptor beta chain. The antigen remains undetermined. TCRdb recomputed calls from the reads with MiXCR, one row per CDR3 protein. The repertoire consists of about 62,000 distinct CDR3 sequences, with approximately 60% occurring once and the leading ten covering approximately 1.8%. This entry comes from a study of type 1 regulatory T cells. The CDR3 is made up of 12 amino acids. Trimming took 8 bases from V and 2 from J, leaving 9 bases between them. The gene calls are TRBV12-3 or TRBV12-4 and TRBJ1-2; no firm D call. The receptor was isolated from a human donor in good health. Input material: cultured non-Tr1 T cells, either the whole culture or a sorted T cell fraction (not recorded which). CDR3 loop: CASGLGNYGYTF. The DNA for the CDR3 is TGTGCCAGCGGGTTAGGGAACTATGGCTACACCTTC.